Below, one TCR beta chain is given with its context. This specimen belongs to a study of response to subunit inactivated influenza vaccine. TCRdb reprocessed the RT-PCR reads via MiXCR and lists one record per CDR3 protein. This table has 590,000 or so distinct CDR3 sequences, 12% to 15% appearing once. CDR1 and CDR2 from the germline V gene are LNHNV and YYDKDF (reference sequence). The CDR3 has 13 residues. The ends lost 6 bases at V and 8 bases at J; junction bases unmatched: 6. Sequencing was performed on PBMCs from blood, taken 14 to 15 days before vaccination. The J gene is TRBJ2-1, the V gene TRBV15, with TRBD2 identical over 8 bases. The sequence came from a middle-aged man who received an inactivated influenza vaccine. The CDR3 loop is CATRAGVGYEQFF. CDR3 nucleotides: TGTGCCACCAGAGCGGGGGTTGGCTATGAGCAGTTCTTC.